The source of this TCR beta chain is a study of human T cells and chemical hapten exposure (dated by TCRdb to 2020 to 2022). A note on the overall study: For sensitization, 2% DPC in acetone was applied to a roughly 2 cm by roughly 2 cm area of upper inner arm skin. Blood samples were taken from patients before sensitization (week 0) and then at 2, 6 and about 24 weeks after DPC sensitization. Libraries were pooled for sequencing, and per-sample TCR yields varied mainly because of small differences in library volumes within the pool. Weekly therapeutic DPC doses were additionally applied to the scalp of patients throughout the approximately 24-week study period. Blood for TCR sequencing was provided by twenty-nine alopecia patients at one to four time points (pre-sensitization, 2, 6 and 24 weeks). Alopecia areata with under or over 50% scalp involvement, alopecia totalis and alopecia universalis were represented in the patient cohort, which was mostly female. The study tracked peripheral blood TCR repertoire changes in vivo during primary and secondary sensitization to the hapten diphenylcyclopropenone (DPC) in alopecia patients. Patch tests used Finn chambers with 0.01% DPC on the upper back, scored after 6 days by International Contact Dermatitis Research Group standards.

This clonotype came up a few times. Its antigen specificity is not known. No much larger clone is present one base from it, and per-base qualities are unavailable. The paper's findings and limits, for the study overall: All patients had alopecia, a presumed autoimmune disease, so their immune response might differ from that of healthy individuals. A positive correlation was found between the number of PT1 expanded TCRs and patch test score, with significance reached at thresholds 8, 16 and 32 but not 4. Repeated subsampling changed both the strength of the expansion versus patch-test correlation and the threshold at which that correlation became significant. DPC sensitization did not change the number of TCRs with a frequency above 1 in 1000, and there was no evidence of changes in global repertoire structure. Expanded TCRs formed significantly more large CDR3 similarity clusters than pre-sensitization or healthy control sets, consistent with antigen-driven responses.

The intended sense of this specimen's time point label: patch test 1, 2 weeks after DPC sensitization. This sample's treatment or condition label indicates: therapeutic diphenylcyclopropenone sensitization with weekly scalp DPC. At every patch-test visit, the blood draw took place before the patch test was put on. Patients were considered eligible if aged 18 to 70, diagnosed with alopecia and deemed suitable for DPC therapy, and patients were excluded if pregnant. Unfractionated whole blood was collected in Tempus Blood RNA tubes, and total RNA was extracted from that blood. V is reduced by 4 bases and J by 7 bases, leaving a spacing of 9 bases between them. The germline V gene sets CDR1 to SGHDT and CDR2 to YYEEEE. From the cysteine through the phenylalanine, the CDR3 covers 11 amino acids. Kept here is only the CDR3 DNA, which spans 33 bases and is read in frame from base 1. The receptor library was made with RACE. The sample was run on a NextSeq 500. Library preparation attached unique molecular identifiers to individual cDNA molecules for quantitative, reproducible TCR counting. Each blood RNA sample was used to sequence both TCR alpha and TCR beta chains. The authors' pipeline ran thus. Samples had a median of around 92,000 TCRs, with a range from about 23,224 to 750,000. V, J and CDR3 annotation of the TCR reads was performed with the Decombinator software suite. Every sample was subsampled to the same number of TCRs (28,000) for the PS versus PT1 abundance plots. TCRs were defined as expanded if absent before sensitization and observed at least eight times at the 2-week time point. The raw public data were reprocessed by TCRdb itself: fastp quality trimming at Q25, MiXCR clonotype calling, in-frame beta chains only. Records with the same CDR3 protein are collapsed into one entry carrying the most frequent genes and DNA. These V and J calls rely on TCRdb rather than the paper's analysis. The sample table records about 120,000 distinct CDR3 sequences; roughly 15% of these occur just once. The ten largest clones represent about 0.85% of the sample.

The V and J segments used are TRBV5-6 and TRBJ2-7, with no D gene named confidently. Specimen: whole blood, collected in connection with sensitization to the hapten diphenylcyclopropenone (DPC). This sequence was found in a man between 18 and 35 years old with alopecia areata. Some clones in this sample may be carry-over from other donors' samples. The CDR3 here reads CASSVLGEQYF. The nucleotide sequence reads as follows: TGTGCCAGCAGCGTACTGGGGGAGCAGTACTTC.